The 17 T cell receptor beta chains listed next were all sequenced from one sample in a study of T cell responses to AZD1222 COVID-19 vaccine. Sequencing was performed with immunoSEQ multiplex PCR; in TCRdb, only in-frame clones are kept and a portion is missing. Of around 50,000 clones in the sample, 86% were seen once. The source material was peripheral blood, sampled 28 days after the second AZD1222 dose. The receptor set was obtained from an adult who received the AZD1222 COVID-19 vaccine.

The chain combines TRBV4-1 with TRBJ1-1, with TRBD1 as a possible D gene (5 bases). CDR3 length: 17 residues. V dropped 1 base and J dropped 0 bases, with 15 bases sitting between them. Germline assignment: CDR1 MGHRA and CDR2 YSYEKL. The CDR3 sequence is CASSQVGVGYMNTEAFF. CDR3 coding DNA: TGCGCCAGCAGCCAAGTAGGGGTTGGCTATATGAACACTGAAGCTTTCTTT.

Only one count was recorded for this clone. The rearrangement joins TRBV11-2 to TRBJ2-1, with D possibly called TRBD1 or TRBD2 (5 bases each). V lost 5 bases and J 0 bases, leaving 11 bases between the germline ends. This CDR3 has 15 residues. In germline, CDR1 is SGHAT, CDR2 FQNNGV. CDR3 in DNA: TGTGCCAGCAGCCTCCGGGACCACTCCTACAATGAGCAGTTCTTC. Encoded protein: CASSLRDHSYNEQFF.

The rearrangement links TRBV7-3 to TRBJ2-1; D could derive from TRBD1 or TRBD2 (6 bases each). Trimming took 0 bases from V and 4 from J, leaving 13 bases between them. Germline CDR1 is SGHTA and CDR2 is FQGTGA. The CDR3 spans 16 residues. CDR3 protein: CASSLTGGGDYNEQFF. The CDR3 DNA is TGTGCCAGCAGCTTAACCGGAGGGGGTGATTACAATGAGCAGTTCTTC.

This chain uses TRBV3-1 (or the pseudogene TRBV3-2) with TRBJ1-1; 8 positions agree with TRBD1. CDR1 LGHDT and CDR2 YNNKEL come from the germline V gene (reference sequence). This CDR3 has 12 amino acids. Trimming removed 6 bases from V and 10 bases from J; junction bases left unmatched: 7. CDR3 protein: CASRQTGVGAFF. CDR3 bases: TGTGCCAGCAGGCAGACAGGGGTGGGAGCTTTCTTT.

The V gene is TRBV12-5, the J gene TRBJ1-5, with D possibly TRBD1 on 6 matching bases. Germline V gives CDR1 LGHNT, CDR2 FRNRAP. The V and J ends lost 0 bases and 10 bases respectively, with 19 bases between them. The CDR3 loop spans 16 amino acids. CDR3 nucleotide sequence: TGTGCTAGTGGTTTGGTACACAGGGCTGGCGGGGGTCCCCAGCATTTT. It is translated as CASGLVHRAGGGPQHF.

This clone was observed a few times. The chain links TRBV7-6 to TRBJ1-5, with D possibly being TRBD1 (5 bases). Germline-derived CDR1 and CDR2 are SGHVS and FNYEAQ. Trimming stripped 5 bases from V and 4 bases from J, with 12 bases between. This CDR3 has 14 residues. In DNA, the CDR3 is TGTGCCAGCAGCCCCCTGGGGCTGAATCAGCCCCAGCATTTT. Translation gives CASSPLGLNQPQHF.

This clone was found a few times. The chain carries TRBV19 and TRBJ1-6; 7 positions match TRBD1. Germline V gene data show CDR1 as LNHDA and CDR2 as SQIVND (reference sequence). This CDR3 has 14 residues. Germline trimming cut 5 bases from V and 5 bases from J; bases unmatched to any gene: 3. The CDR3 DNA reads TGTGCCAGTAGTCCGGGACAGAATAATTCACCCCTCCACTTT. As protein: CASSPGQNNSPLHF.

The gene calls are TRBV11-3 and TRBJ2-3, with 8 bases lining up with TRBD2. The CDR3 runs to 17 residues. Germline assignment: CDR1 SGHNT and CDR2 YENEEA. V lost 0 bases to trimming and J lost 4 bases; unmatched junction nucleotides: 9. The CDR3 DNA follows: TGTGCCAGCAGCTTAGATCGGGGACTAGGAGATTCAGATACGCAGTATTTT. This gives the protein CASSLDRGLGDSDTQYF.

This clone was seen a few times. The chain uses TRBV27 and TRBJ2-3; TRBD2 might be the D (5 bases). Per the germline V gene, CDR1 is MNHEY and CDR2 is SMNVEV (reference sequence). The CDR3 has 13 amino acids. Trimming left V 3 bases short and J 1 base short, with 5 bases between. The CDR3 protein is CASSFSGTDTQYF. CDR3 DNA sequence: TGTGCCAGCAGTTTTAGCGGCACAGATACGCAGTATTTT.

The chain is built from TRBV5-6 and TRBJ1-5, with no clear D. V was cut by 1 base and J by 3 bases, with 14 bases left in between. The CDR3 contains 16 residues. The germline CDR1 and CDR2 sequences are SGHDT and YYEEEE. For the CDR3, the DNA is TGTGCCAGCAGCTTGTGGGGAGCAGGCCCCAATCAGCCCCAGCATTTT. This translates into CASSLWGAGPNQPQHF. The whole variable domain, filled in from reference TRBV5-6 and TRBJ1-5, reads DAGVTQSPTHLIKTRGQQVTLRCSPKSGHDTVSWYQQALGQGPQFIFQYYEEEERQRGNFPDRFSGHQFPNYSSELNVNALLLGDSALYLCASSLWGAGPNQPQHFGDGTRLSIL.

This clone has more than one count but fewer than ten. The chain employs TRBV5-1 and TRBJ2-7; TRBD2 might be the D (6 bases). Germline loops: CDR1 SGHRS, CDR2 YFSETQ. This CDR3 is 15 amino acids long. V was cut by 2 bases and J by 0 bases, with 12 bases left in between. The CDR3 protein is CASSFDAGTSYEQYF. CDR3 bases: TGCGCCAGCAGCTTCGATGCGGGGACCTCCTACGAGCAGTACTTC.

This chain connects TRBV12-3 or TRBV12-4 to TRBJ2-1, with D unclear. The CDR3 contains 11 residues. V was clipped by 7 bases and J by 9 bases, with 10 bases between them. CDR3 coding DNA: TGTGCCAGCACCCGTCGAGGTGAGCAGTTCTTC. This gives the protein CASTRRGEQFF.

CDR3 sequence: CASSLDRTAGNIQYF. The CDR3 region has the DNA TGTGCCAGCAGCTTAGATCGAACCGCTGGAAACATTCAGTACTTC. J is TRBJ2-4 and V is TRBV11-2; D is uncertain. This CDR3 region has 15 residues. V lost 0 bases and J 6 bases, leaving 12 bases between the germline ends. CDR1 SGHAT and CDR2 FQNNGV come from the germline V gene. Looking up the rest from reference TRBV11-2 and TRBJ2-4 gives the full variable domain: EAGVAQSPRYKIIEKRQSVAFWCNPISGHATLYWYQQILGQGPKLLIQFQNNGVVDDSQLPKDRFSAERLKGVDSTLKIQPAKLEDSAVYLCASSLDRTAGNIQYFGAGTRLSVL.

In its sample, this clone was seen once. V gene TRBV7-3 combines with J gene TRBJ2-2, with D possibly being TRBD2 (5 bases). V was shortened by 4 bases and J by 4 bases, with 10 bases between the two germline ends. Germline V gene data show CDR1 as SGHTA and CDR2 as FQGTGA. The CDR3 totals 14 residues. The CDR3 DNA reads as TGTGCCAGCAGCTACTCGGGAACCACCGGGGAGCTGTTTTTT. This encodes CASSYSGTTGELFF. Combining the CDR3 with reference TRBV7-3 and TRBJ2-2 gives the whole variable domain GAGVSQTPSNKVTEKGKYVELRCDPISGHTALYWYRQSLGQGPEFLIYFQGTGAADDSGLPNDRFFAVRPEGSVSTLKIQRTERGDSAVYLCASSYSGTTGELFFGEGSRLTVL.

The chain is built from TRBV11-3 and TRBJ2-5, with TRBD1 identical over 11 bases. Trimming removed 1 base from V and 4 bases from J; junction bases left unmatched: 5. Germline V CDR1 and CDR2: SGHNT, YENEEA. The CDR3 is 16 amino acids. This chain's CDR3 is CASSLGTGGDRETQYF. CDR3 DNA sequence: TGTGCCAGCAGCTTAGGGACAGGGGGCGATCGAGAGACCCAGTACTTC. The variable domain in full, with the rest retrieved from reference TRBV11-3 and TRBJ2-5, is EAGVVQSPRYKIIEKKQPVAFWCNPISGHNTLYWYLQNLGQGPELLIRYENEEAVDDSQLPKDRFSAERLKGVDSTLKIQPAELGDSAVYLCASSLGTGGDRETQYFGPGTRLLVL.

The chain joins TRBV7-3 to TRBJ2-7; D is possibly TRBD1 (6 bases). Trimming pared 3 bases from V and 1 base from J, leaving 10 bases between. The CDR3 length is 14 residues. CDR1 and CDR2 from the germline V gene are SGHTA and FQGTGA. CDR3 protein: CASSFQQGSYEQYF. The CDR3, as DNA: TGTGCCAGCAGCTTCCAACAGGGTTCCTACGAGCAGTACTTC.

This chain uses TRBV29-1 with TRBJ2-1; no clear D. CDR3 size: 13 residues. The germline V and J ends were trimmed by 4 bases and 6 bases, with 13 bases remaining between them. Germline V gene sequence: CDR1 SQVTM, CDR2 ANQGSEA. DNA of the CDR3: TGCAGCGTTGTGCCCCGCTCGGGCAATGAGCAGTTCTTC. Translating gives CSVVPRSGNEQFF.